The entry below describes one T cell receptor (beta chain). Germline assignment: CDR1 MNHEY and CDR2 SMNVEV (reference sequence). V shed 3 bases and J shed 7 bases, with 15 bases lying between them. CDR3 size: 15 residues. MiXCR was run by TCRdb on the RT-PCR reads, yielding one entry per CDR3 protein. The profile shows 650,000 to 800,000 distinct CDR3 sequences, 11% to 15% of them singletons. Sequenced material: memory CD4+ T cells from blood. The clonotype was recovered from a female donor in good health, serving as a healthy control. The V call is TRBV27, the J call TRBJ1-4; D is uncertain. The CDR3 loop is CASSFRIASGEKLFF. The CDR3 DNA sequence: TGTGCCAGCAGTTTTCGGATAGCATCCGGTGAAAAACTGTTTTTT.